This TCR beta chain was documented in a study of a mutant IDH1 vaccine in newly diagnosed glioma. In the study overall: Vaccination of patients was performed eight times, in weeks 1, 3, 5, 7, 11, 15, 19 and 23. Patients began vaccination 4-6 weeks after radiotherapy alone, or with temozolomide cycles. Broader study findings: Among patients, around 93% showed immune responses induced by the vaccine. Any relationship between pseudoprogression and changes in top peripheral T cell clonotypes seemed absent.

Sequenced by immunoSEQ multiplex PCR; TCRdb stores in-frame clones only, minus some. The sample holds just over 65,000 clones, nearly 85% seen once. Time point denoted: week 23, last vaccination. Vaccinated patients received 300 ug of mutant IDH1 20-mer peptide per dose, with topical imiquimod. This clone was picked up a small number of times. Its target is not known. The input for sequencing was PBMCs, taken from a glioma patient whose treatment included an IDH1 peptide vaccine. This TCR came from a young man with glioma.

The CDR3 DNA follows: TGCAGCGTTGGAGAGGGGTGGAATCAGCCCCAGCATTTT. It codes for CSVGEGWNQPQHF. The V and J genes are TRBV29-1 and TRBJ1-5, with D possibly matching TRBD1 (5 bases). The V end was cut by 4 bases, the J end by 4 bases, with 11 bases between. The CDR3 totals 13 residues. Germline V gene sequence: CDR1 SQVTM, CDR2 ANQGSEA.